These 25 T cell receptor beta chains were sequenced from one sample in a study of T cell repertoires in cytomegalovirus infection. TCRdb reprocessed the reads via MiXCR and lists one record per CDR3 protein. The data hold around 750,000 distinct CDR3 sequences, with around a third observed a single time. Their target antigens are unknown. The material sequenced was cultured CD8+ T cells from PBMCs, taken from culture after CMV antigen stimulation. The receptors were sampled from a human donor in good health (CMV status not recorded). Some clones in this sample may be carry-over from other donors' samples.

In the case of this clonotype: The junction and the germline gene differ at one end; a read error may be behind it. The CDR3: CASSGRLAGREAQYF. DNA of the CDR3: TGTGCCAGCAGTGGGAGACTAGCGGGGAGAGAGGCCCAGTACTTC. The V gene is TRBV12-3 or TRBV12-4, the J gene TRBJ2-5; TRBD2 matches at 11 bases. This CDR3 spans 15 amino acids.

CDR3: CASSYGGPNEQYV. CDR3 DNA: TGTGCCAGCAGTTACGGGGGACCGAACGAGCAGTACGTC. The chain carries TRBV6-2 or TRBV6-3 and TRBJ2-7; D possibly uses TRBD1 or TRBD2 (5 bases each). CDR3 length: 13 residues. Trimming left V 2 bases short and J 5 bases short, with 10 bases between. Per germline, CDR1 MNHEY and CDR2 SVGEGT.

This clonotype was recorded many times. This sequence joins TRBV7-2 and TRBJ2-5; D is ambiguous. The V end lost 1 base, the J end lost 2 bases, and 11 bases lay between the germline ends. The germline V gene encodes CDR1 SGHTA and CDR2 FQGNSA. This CDR3 is 15 amino acids long. CDR3 in amino acids: CASSLGLRMQETQYF. CDR3 in DNA: TGTGCCAGCAGCTTAGGTCTTCGAATGCAAGAGACCCAGTACTTC.

The chain carries TRBV5-6 and TRBJ1-1; D is unresolved. The V end was cut by 4 bases, the J end by 8 bases, with 15 bases between. This CDR3 has 13 residues. From germline, CDR1 is SGHDT and CDR2 YYEEEE. The CDR3 DNA is TGTGCCAGCAGCAAAAGAAGGGTTGTCGAAGCTTTCTTT. Translating it yields CASSKRRVVEAFF.

The chain couples TRBV4-1 to TRBJ1-6; the D gene is possibly TRBD1 (5 bases). Trimming removed 4 bases from V and 9 bases from J, with 13 bases in between. CDR3 size: 14 residues. The V gene's germline CDR1 is MGHRA and CDR2 YSYEKL. Written as DNA, the CDR3 is TGCGCCAGCAGCCCGGGGGGTATAGTTTCACCCCTCCACTTT. Translated, it gives CASSPGGIVSPLHF.

This sequence joins TRBV5-4 and TRBJ1-2; no reliable D call. Germline CDR1 is SGHNT and CDR2 is YYREEE (reference sequence). V dropped 6 bases and J dropped 0 bases, with 9 bases sitting between them. The CDR3 loop spans 13 amino acids. The chain's CDR3 is CASTHGPNYGYTF. In DNA form, the CDR3 reads TGTGCCAGCACCCATGGACCTAACTATGGCTACACCTTC.

CDR3 DNA: TGTGCCAGCAGTGTGAGAGGGGGCCATCAGCCCCAGCATTTT. This encodes CASSVRGGHQPQHF. V and J are TRBV6-1 and TRBJ1-5; 7 bases agree with TRBD1. Germline trimming cut 4 bases from V and 5 bases from J; bases unmatched to any gene: 5. CDR1 is MNHNS, CDR2 SASEGT, per germline. The CDR3 is 14 amino acids.

This clonotype appeared a few times. CDR3 nucleotides: TGCGCCAGCAGCCCGACAGGAAGTGCGGGCACTGAAGCTTTCTTT. Its translation is CASSPTGSAGTEAFF. The J gene is TRBJ1-1, the V gene TRBV5-1, with D possibly being TRBD1 (6 bases). Between the trimmed V and J ends, which lost 4 bases and 4 bases, there was a span of 17 bases. The CDR3 spans 15 residues. The V gene's germline CDR1 is SGHRS and CDR2 YFSETQ. The variable domain in full, with the rest retrieved from reference TRBV5-1 and TRBJ1-1, is KAGVTQTPRYLIKTRGQQVTLSCSPISGHRSVSWYQQTPGQGLQFLFEYFSETQRNKGNFPGRFSGRQFSNSRSEMNVSTLELGDSALYLCASSPTGSAGTEAFFGQGTRLTVV.

The V and J genes are TRBV7-2 and TRBJ2-3; 7 nucleotides agree with TRBD2. V shed 5 bases, J shed 6 bases, and the junction held 5 bases outside the gene matches. The germline V gene encodes CDR1 SGHTA and CDR2 FQGNSA. There are 13 residues in the CDR3. The CDR3, as DNA: TGTGCCAGCAGCCCCGTGGGGGGGGATACGCAGTATTTT. Protein product: CASSPVGGDTQYF.

The J gene is TRBJ1-2, the V gene TRBV4-1, with a tentative D call TRBD1 (6 bases). Trimming took off 7 bases at V and 6 bases at J, with 24 bases between the two ends. This CDR3 spans 16 amino acids. Germline V gives CDR1 MGHRA, CDR2 YSYEKL. Written as DNA, the CDR3 is TGCGCCAGCACTCAAGCGGCTAACCAGGGGCACCATGGCTACACCTTC. Its protein product is CASTQAANQGHHGYTF.

This clonotype was seen a handful of times. The chain recombines TRBV11-3 with TRBJ2-3; unclear D gene. V was pared by 5 bases and J by 6 bases, with 15 bases between. CDR1 and CDR2 from the germline V gene are SGHNT and YENEEA. The CDR3 covers 14 residues. The CDR3 reads CASSHPGLGDTQYF. DNA for the CDR3: TGTGCCAGCAGCCACCCGGGCCTGGGGGATACGCAGTATTTT. The full variable domain, rest sourced from reference TRBV11-3 and TRBJ2-3, is EAGVVQSPRYKIIEKKQPVAFWCNPISGHNTLYWYLQNLGQGPELLIRYENEEAVDDSQLPKDRFSAERLKGVDSTLKIQPAELGDSAVYLCASSHPGLGDTQYFGPGTRLTVL.

The chain couples TRBV7-8 to TRBJ2-5, with D tentatively TRBD1 or TRBD2 (5 bases each). V was pared by 2 bases and J by 7 bases, with 8 bases between. The CDR3 has 12 amino acids. Germline values: CDR1 SGHVS, CDR2 FQNEAQ. CDR3 DNA: TGTGCCAGCAGCTTATCGGGACGGACCCAGTACTTC. Translation gives CASSLSGRTQYF.

The V call is TRBV6-2 or TRBV6-3, the J call TRBJ1-5, with TRBD1 identical over 7 bases. The trim removed 6 bases at V and 0 bases at J, leaving 17 bases unmatched. Germline V gene data show CDR1 as MNHEY and CDR2 as SVGEGT. This CDR3 is built from 19 residues. Written as DNA, the CDR3 is TGTGCCAGCAGCCCCGATCCACATCAGGACAGGAATAGCAATCAGCCCCAGCATTTT. It specifies CASSPDPHQDRNSNQPQHF.

CDR3 region: CASSDSMSGEAFF. The CDR3 coding sequence is TGTGCCAGCAGTGACTCGATGAGCGGTGAAGCTTTCTTT. The chain is built from TRBV6-4 and TRBJ1-1; D ambiguous. Between the trimmed V and J ends, which lost 0 bases and 7 bases, there was a span of 9 bases. CDR1 is MRHNA, CDR2 SNTAGT, per germline. This CDR3 is 13 amino acids long.

A word on this clonotype: Mismatch with germline at one junction end may stem from a read error. The genes are TRBV7-7 and TRBJ2-1; tentative D call: TRBD1 (5 bases). The germline V gene has CDR1 SSHAT and CDR2 FNYEAQ (reference sequence). The CDR3 runs to 18 residues. The CDR3 DNA is TGTGCTAGCAGCTTAGAAAGGGTGGGGCAGGGCCTCTACAATGAGCAGTTCTTC. Translation gives CASSLERVGQGLYNEQFF.

The chain employs TRBV19 and TRBJ1-1, with unresolved D. Germline V gene sequence: CDR1 LNHDA, CDR2 SQIVND (reference sequence). The CDR3 totals 16 residues. V dropped 1 base and J dropped 4 bases, with 16 bases sitting between them. In DNA, the CDR3 is TGTGCCAGTAGTATAGTTGAATCGAGCAGGAGCACTGAAGCTTTCTTT. Protein: CASSIVESSRSTEAFF.

This sequence joins TRBV10-3 and TRBJ2-1; D is unclear. The CDR3 has 14 residues. V lost 5 bases and J lost 4, with 12 bases in between. From germline, CDR1 is ENHRY and CDR2 SYGVKD. This CDR3 is CAISYSDLYNEQFF. As DNA, the CDR3 is TGTGCCATCAGTTATTCGGACCTATACAATGAGCAGTTCTTC.

This chain uses TRBV6-5 with TRBJ2-7, with D perhaps assigned TRBD1 or TRBD2 (5 bases each). V was clipped by 5 bases and J by 10 bases, with 12 bases between them. The CDR3 runs to 11 residues. Germline loops: CDR1 MNHEY, CDR2 SVGAGI. CDR3 in amino acids: CASSSAWDQYF. The CDR3 bases are TGTGCCAGCAGTAGCGCGTGGGACCAGTACTTC.

Ten or more counts support this clonotype. The chain joins TRBV25-1 to TRBJ1-4; perhaps TRBD1 as D (5 bases). V shed 7 bases and J shed 5 bases, with 14 bases lying between them. CDR3 size: 14 residues. Germline values: CDR1 MGHDK, CDR2 SYGVNS. For the CDR3, the DNA is TGTGCCAGCACCACAACGGGGCTGAATGAAAAACTGTTTTTT. Its translation is CASTTTGLNEKLFF.

This clonotype occurred many times. This rearrangement joins TRBV7-8 to TRBJ1-6; the D is unclear. Germline V gene sequence: CDR1 SGHVS, CDR2 FQNEAQ. Trimming stripped 0 bases from V and 7 bases from J, with 10 bases between. The CDR3 sequence is 15 residues long. The CDR3, as DNA: TGTGCCAGCAGCTTAGCGGGCGGGGTAAATTCACCCCTCCACTTT. Translation gives CASSLAGGVNSPLHF. Filled out from reference TRBV7-8 and TRBJ1-6, the complete variable domain reads GAGVSQSPRYKVAKRGQDVALRCDPISGHVSLFWYQQALGQGPEFLTYFQNEAQLDKSGLPSDRFFAERPEGSVSTLKIQRTQQEDSAVYLCASSLAGGVNSPLHFGNGTRLTVT.

The chain combines TRBV27 with TRBJ2-7; 10 nucleotides align to TRBD1. V was clipped by 4 bases and J by 3 bases; unmatched bases: 9. The germline gives CDR1 MNHEY, CDR2 SMNVEV (reference sequence). This CDR3 region has 16 residues. The CDR3 region has the DNA TGTGCCAGCAGTTCCTTCGGGACAGGGGCTTTCTACGAGCAGTACTTC. Protein: CASSSFGTGAFYEQYF.

This clonotype appeared a few times. The chain combines TRBV29-1 with TRBJ2-7; TRBD1 matches 7 bases. Germline CDR1 is SQVTM and CDR2 is ANQGSEA. CDR3 length: 12 amino acids. Trimming removed 7 bases from V and 1 base from J; junction bases left unmatched: 4. The CDR3 spells CSAQGESYEQYF. CDR3 coding DNA: TGCAGCGCCCAGGGGGAATCCTACGAGCAGTACTTC.

The chain employs TRBV27 and TRBJ2-1, with a possible D match to TRBD1 (6 bases). The V and J ends lost 4 bases and 1 base respectively, with 14 bases between them. Per the germline V gene, CDR1 is MNHEY and CDR2 is SMNVEV (reference sequence). The CDR3 length is 16 residues. For the CDR3, the DNA is TGTGCCAGCAGTTGGCTCGAACAGGGATCCTACAATGAGCAGTTCTTC. Residues: CASSWLEQGSYNEQFF.

As regards this clonotype: A read error may explain this, as a much larger clone is one base away. This CDR3 is missing its conserved last phenylalanine or tryptophan, likely due to a read error. The gene calls are TRBV7-6 and TRBJ2-3, with TRBD1 as a possible D gene (5 bases). Germline V gives CDR1 SGHVS, CDR2 FNYEAQ. Between the trimmed V and J ends, which lost 1 base and 5 bases, there was a span of 16 bases. CDR3 length equals 16 residues. In DNA form, the CDR3 reads TGTGCCAGCAGCTTAGTTTCCGTCCCCCAGGGAGATACGCAGTATTCT. It encodes CASSLVSVPQGDTQYS.

This clonotype was seen ten or more times. The chain is built from TRBV7-2 and TRBJ2-3; 14 bases line up with TRBD2. Germline CDR1 SGHTA, CDR2 FQGNSA. The V gene end was trimmed by 5 bases and the J gene end by 5 bases; junction bases not matched to a gene: 15. This CDR3 region has 19 residues. CDR3 nucleotides: TGTGCCAGCAGCCCCCGACTAGCGGGGGGGCCATTCGGAAAAGATACGCAGTATTTT. This sequence encodes CASSPRLAGGPFGKDTQYF.